The 10 T cell receptor beta chains below were found in one sample sequenced in a study of regulatory T cells in long-lasting Graves disease. The time point here: persistent/refractory GD, antithyroid drugs over 5 years with positive TRAb. The TCR library was prepared using RNA isolated from PBMCs. iRepertoire HTBI primers and Arm-PCR of CDR3 regions built TCR beta libraries. TCRdb re-called the multiplex PCR reads with MiXCR, one entry per CDR3 protein. The table lists some 440,000 distinct CDR3 sequences, around 21% of them singletons, with about 7.8% in the top ten. This specimen consisted of peripheral blood mononuclear cells (PBMCs), obtained when the disease was refractory, from a patient treated with antithyroid drugs. The receptor set was obtained from a female donor with Graves disease.

This clonotype was seen many times. This chain uses TRBV7-6 with TRBJ1-1; possibly TRBD1 for D (5 bases). In germline, CDR1 is SGHVS, CDR2 FNYEAQ. V lost 4 bases, J lost 1 base, and 16 bases lay in between. The CDR3 is 16 amino acids. CDR3 sequence reads: CASSSERQGENTEAFF. The CDR3 nucleotides are TGTGCCAGCAGCTCCGAGAGGCAGGGTGAGAACACTGAAGCTTTCTTT.

This clonotype has only a few counts. The V gene is TRBV27, the J gene TRBJ2-5; TRBD2 might be the D (6 bases). The CDR3 has 14 amino acids. Germline CDR1 and CDR2: MNHEY and SMNVEV (reference sequence). With 0 bases removed from V and 5 bases from J, the gap between germline ends came to 10 bases. The CDR3 region is CASSLSSGGETQYF. The CDR3 region has the DNA TGTGCCAGCAGTTTATCTTCAGGAGGGGAGACCCAGTACTTC.

This clonotype appeared a single time. This chain joins TRBV3-1 and TRBJ2-7; 10 nucleotides align to TRBD2. CDR1 LGHDT and CDR2 YNNKEL come from the germline V gene (reference sequence). Trimming removed 6 bases from V and 0 bases from J; junction bases left unmatched: 2. The CDR3 has 14 amino acids. The CDR3 sequence: CASRLAGDSYEQYF. Here the CDR3 DNA reads TGTGCCAGCAGGCTAGCGGGAGACTCCTACGAGCAGTACTTC.

This clonotype occurred a few times. The gene calls are TRBV18 and TRBJ2-7; the D gene is possibly TRBD2 (6 bases). V was shortened by 1 base and J by 7 bases, with 17 bases between the two germline ends. CDR3 size: 15 residues. Germline CDR1 is KGHSH and CDR2 is LQKENI. This CDR3 reads CASSPLFRDSGEQYF. The CDR3 DNA reads as TGTGCCAGCTCACCACTTTTTAGGGACTCGGGAGAGCAGTACTTC.

This clonotype was counted at least ten times. This chain connects TRBV5-1 to TRBJ2-7; D tentatively reads TRBD1 or TRBD2 (5 bases each). CDR1 and CDR2 (germline): SGHRS, YFSETQ. The V gene lost 5 bases and the J gene lost 6 bases, with 12 bases spanning the gap. The CDR3 covers 12 residues. DNA for the CDR3: TGCGCCAGCAGTAGGGACCTGAGCGAGCAGTACTTC. Residues: CASSRDLSEQYF.

In its sample, this clonotype was seen a few times. This chain joins TRBV28 and TRBJ2-3; a possible D gene is TRBD1 (8 bases). The CDR3 has 15 amino acids. The V end was cut by 5 bases, the J end by 0 bases, with 12 bases between. The germline gives CDR1 MDHEN, CDR2 SYDVKM. The CDR3, as DNA: TGTGCCAGCAGTAAACAGGGGGGGAGCACAGATACGCAGTATTTT. Translation: CASSKQGGSTDTQYF.

This chain joins TRBV29-1 and TRBJ1-1, with 7 bases aligning to TRBD1. J lost 1 base, V lost 5 bases, and 4 bases had no gene match. The germline V gene encodes CDR1 SQVTM and CDR2 ANQGSEA. CDR3 length: 13 residues. For the CDR3, the DNA is TGCAGCGTTACCGGGACAGAGAACACTGAAGCTTTCTTT. This sequence encodes CSVTGTENTEAFF. Complete variable domain (other parts from reference TRBV29-1 and TRBJ1-1): SAVISQKPSRDICQRGTSLTIQCQVDSQVTMMFWYRQQPGQSLTLIATANQGSEATYESGFVIDKFPISRPNLTFSTLTVSNMSPEDSSIYLCSVTGTENTEAFFGQGTRLTVV.

In its sample, this clonotype was seen many times. The CDR3 nucleotides are TGTGCCAGCAGTGAAGATTTGCAGGTCTTAGTTCGTTACGAGCAGTACTTC. The encoded protein is CASSEDLQVLVRYEQYF. The chain links TRBV2 to TRBJ2-7, with unresolved D. Germline V gene data show CDR1 as SNHLY and CDR2 as FYNNEI. Trimming shortened V by 1 base and J by 4 bases, and 20 bases separated the two germline ends. CDR3 size: 17 residues.

The chain is built from TRBV2 and TRBJ2-4; TRBD1 matches at 9 bases. CDR1 SNHLY and CDR2 FYNNEI come from the germline V gene. V lost 3 bases to trimming and J lost 5 bases; unmatched junction nucleotides: 5. The CDR3 totals 15 residues. The CDR3 region has the DNA TGTGCCAGCAGTGACCAGGGACAGGGCGAAAACATTCAGTACTTC. Amino acid sequence: CASSDQGQGENIQYF.

This clonotype has more than one count but fewer than ten. The genes are TRBV19 and TRBJ2-7; D might be TRBD1 (5 bases). The CDR3 has 15 amino acids. Trimming cost V 3 bases and J 0 bases, with 12 bases left between them. CDR1 and CDR2 from the germline V gene are LNHDA and SQIVND (reference sequence). As DNA, the CDR3 is TGTGCCAGTAGTATTACCGACAGACCCTCCTACGAGCAGTACTTC. Its protein is CASSITDRPSYEQYF.